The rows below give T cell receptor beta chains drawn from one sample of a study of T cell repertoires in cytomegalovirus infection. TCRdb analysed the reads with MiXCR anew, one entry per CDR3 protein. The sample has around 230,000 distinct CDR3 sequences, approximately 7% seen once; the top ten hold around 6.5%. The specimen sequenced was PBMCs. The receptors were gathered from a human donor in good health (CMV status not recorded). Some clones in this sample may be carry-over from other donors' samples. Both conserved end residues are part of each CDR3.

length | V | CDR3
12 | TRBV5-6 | CASPSGLYEQYF
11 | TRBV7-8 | CASSSVGEQYF
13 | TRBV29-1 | CSVSDGSNQPQHF
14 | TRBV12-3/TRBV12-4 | CASSTTRTDTEAFF
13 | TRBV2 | CASKNRHTDTQYF
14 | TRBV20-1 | CSASGGGSQETQYF
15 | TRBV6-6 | CASTLLAGPFNEQFF
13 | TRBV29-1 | CSGGQGADNEQFF
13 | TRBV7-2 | CASSLGVGQPQHF
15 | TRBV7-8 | CASSLWGGSQETQYF
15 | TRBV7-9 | CASSQETGGNTEAFF
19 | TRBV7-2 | CASSRRSGTGSGRAGGYTF
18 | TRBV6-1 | CASSTIRGGYEPGNGYTF
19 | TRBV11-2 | CASSPRTSGGTHSGYEQYF
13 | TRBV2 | CASTRTYQETQYF
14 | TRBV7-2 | CASSLGRQPETQYF
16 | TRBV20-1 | CSARDHRGVEHGGYTF
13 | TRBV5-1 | CASSLEREGTQYF
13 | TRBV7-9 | CASSAGRPSEQYF
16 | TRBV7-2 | CASSSPAGGRTDTQYF
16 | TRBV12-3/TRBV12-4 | CASSSLPGTGFYEQYF
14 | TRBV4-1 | CASSQERDLTGVNF
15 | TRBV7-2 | CASSLEGLGNQPQHF
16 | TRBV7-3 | CASSLTRQLSYNEQFF
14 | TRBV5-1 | CASSRDGNTGELIF